This TCR beta chain was recovered during a study of CD8+CD57+ T cells in acquired aplastic anemia. About the research overall: Sorted CD4+ and CD8+ cell DNA averaged roughly 3 ug. CD4+ reads averaged roughly 11 million in healthy donors. Study outcomes and limitations: CD8+ Simpson's diversity in patients was not significantly different from that in controls. Found in both controls and patients were some 31 CD8+ CDR3 sequences.

For CDR3 and TCR beta VDJ profiling, genomic DNA was the template used. TCRdb processed the reads anew with MiXCR; each CDR3 protein has one entry. This sample has about 180,000 distinct CDR3 sequences; 40% to 50% occur once, and the top ten carry around 2.7%. The V and J ends lost 0 bases and 8 bases respectively, with 11 bases between them. This CDR3 spans 14 amino acids. Germline V gives CDR1 SGHKS, CDR2 YYEKEE (reference sequence). A note on this clonotype: Antigen: not known. This may stem from a read error, because a much larger clone lies one nucleotide away.

This rearrangement joins TRBV5-5 to TRBJ1-4, with no clear D. The TCR was taken from a human donor in good health. Source material: sorted CD4+, CD8+, or CD8+CD57+ T cells (not recorded which) from PBMCs. The CDR3 here is CASSLDTRGEKLFF. DNA of the CDR3: TGTGCCAGCAGCTTGGACACGCGAGGGGAAAAACTGTTTTTT.